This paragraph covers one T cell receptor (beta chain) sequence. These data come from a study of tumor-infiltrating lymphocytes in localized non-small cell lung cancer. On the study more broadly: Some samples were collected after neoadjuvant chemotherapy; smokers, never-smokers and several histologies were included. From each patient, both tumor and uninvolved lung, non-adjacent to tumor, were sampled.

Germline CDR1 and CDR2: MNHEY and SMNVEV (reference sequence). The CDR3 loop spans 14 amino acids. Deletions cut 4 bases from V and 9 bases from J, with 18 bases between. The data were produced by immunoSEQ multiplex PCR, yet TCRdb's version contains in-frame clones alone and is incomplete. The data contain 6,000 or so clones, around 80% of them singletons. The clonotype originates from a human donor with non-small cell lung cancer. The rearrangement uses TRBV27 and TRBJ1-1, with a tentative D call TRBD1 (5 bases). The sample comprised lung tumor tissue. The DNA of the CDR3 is TGTGCCAGCAGTTCGCCGGCAGGGCCGGGGAAAGCTTTCTTT. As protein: CASSSPAGPGKAFF.